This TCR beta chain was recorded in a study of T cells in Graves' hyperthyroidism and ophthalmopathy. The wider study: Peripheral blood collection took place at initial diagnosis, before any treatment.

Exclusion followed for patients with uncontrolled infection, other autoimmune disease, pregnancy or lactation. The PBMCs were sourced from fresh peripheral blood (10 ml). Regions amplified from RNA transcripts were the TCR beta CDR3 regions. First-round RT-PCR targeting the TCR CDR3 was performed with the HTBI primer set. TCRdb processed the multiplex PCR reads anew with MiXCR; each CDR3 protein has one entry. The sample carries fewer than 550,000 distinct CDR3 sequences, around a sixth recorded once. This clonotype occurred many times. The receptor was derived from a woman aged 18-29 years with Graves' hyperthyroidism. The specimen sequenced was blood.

In DNA, the CDR3 is TGCGCCAGCAGCTACCGGGACAGGGGAGTGGATGAGCAGTTCTTC. Protein: CASSYRDRGVDEQFF. The chain is built from TRBV4-1 and TRBJ2-1, with 10 bases lining up with TRBD1. The CDR3 runs to 15 residues. Trimming took 5 bases from V and 8 from J; bases not matched to a gene: 9. Germline CDR1 is MGHRA and CDR2 is YSYEKL.